This TCR beta chain was captured in a study of cytomegalovirus exposure and HLA in healthy donors (dated by TCRdb to the late 2010s). Broadly, across the study: An earlier analysis of approximately 590 of the donors reported more than 250 Gb of sequence data and 117 million unique TCR beta sequences from about 200 million T cells. The number of typed donors differed by locus: about 620-640 for A, B, C, DRB1 and DQB1; approximately 520 for DQA1; approximately 600 for DPA1; and 400 to 480 for DPB1. Rather than using new phenotypic data, the later analysis identified candidate immune exposures from TCR beta sequences and from how often those sequences occurred across donors. In an earlier analysis of 500 to 650 of the donors, high-throughput TCR beta sequencing was used to judge whether each TCR beta V gene segment behaved as functional or pseudogenic. Across roughly 420 genotyped donors of the cohort, an average of approximately 200,000 unique TCR beta nucleotide sequences per donor were sequenced, and 15% to 20% of those sequences were non-productive. About 280 gigabases of sequencing data and around 85 million unique TCR sequences made up an early release that covered several hundred HLA-typed donors. In a later genetic analysis, genome-wide SNP genotypes for about 60% of the 666 donors were used, and that subset was treated as a discovery cohort. To study patterns of TCR occurrence, a later analysis re-analyzed previously published TCR beta repertoires from around 660 donors and added high-resolution HLA genotyping. HLA typing covered class I and class II loci at four-digit resolution. The study profiled the T cell repertoires of hundreds of subjects by immunosequencing and related them to cytomegalovirus serostatus. Donor age, sex, ethnicity and CMV serostatus were collected together with the repertoire data. A separate validation cohort of some 130 different subjects was used in addition to the 666-subject first cohort. High-throughput TCR immunosequencing, statistical association of individual TCRs with disease status, and machine learning were combined to predict cytomegalovirus infection status. A handful of DR-DQ haplotypes were handled as single units for association and clustering because linkage in the cohort was strong. The study aimed to test whether cataloging public T cell receptors could reveal signatures of past pathogen exposure. Of the roughly 410 genotyped donors, roughly 80% were placed in the genetic ancestry cluster associated with self-reported Caucasian donors. Every discovery cohort repertoire had been produced on one sequencing platform. The paper as a whole reports these results and caveats: HLA typing was unavailable for some donors at each locus, so association tests used only the typed subset. Correlated functional status among segregating V segments might reflect linkage disequilibrium, but an unknown experimental factor could not be ruled out. Assigning TCR associations to individual alleles was difficult when HLA alleles, especially DR and DQ, strongly co-occurred. Several of the top co-occurrence clusters appeared to be linked to parvovirus B19, influenza, CMV and Epstein-Barr virus, according to a later analysis. In a later analysis, HLA-associated TCR beta chains were found to be more clonally expanded and to have lower generation probabilities than equally common non-associated chains. In vitro tests confirmed that three of the cytomegalovirus-associated TCR beta chains recognize cytomegalovirus antigens. A later genetic analysis reported fewer N-insertions in productive TCRs among donors in an Asian-associated ancestry cluster than the roughly 700-donor mean. A total of 150 to 200 TCR beta chains were listed by the study as associated with cytomegalovirus. Most TCR sequences were seen in very few donors, while some public TCRs were found in many individuals. A later genetic analysis associated a missense DCLRE1C variant with V-gene and J-gene trimming of TCR beta chains, and an independent cohort replicated the association. Roughly uniform sequencing depth across donors was assumed in presence/absence analyses, although this assumption may not hold. This cohort had only TCR beta chains sequenced, and the lack of alpha or paired-chain data limited which features could be detected. A further reported finding was that TCR beta sequences accurately predicted the HLA-A and HLA-B alleles for most subjects in the first cohort. In a later analysis, the rate of TCR association differed among HLA loci, with DRB1 alleles having the most associated TCRs and HLA-C alleles having the fewest. According to the authors, the approach could potentially be generalized to other disease states and immunological phenotypes. The earlier analysis of nearly 600 of the donors excluded some 15 rarely observed V segments, including chromosome 9 orphons, because counts were too low. Because the 87-base-pair reads could not distinguish some IMGT-functional V segments, including TRBV6-2 and TRBV6-3, those segments were excluded. In a later analysis, 16,951 TCR beta sequences were associated with specific HLA alleles at a false discovery rate of 0.05. A cluster of highly shared sequence variants was judged likely to be a technical artifact of the sequencing pipeline. The classifier was reported to diagnose cytomegalovirus status with high specificity and sensitivity in both the original and validation cohorts. Immune exposure information for the cohort was limited to CMV serostatus. A later analysis found that most CMV-associated TCR beta chains appeared HLA-restricted, with HLA associations seemingly driven largely by CMV exposure. Broadly in line with IMGT annotations, most TCR beta V segments showed up in productive rearrangements about 90% or about 30% of the time in an earlier analysis of several hundred of the donors.

The library was obtained by the immunoSEQ multiplex PCR assay. For the multiplex PCR, a mixture combining 60 forward primers for TCR Vbeta segments and 13 reverse primers for TCR Jbeta segments was used. The CDR3 region of rearranged TCR beta genes was amplified from genomic DNA by a multiplex PCR assay. Amplified TCR beta libraries were sequenced as 87-base-pair reads on the Illumina HiSeq System. In the original analysis: Across the 600 to 700 repertoires, a later analysis counted 80 million or so unique TCR beta chains, approximately 10 million of which were shared by at least two donors. A nearest-neighbor algorithm error-corrected the raw reads and collapsed the reads into unique sequences, merging closely related sequences to remove PCR and sequencing errors. To assign V, D and J gene segments, CDR3 sequences were aligned to IMGT reference sequences. Each retained sequence needed at least a six-nucleotide match to both a V gene segment and a J gene segment. Rearrangements were called productive when the CDR3 lacked stop codons and stayed in frame with V and J; all others were non-productive. Following IMGT convention, CDR3 was defined as the stretch from the second conserved V-encoded cysteine to the conserved J-encoded phenylalanine. Sequences without an unambiguous match to a single V gene segment were excluded from the earlier analysis of about 600 of the donors. An earlier analysis of 587 of the donors classified V segments as functional when productive rearrangements were above 56.7% and as segregating when the standard deviation between donors was above 5%. To diagnose cytomegalovirus status from the catalog of TCR beta chain sequences, a statistical classification framework was built. V and J gene assignment, in a later analysis, came from comparing TCR nucleotide sequences with IMGT/GENE-DB human TR gene sequences. A later analysis assigned CDR3 sequences and most-parsimonious VDJ recombination scenarios with the TCRdist pipeline. In a later analysis, each TCR beta chain was defined by its CDR3 amino acid sequence together with its V-gene family, and reads lacking a unique V-gene family were excluded. To address suspected cross-contamination and a sequencing artifact, a later analysis removed 592 highly shared, low-generation-probability nucleotide sequences. In a later analysis, a clonal expansion index was calculated for each public chain from normalized within-repertoire ranks of inferred template counts. In a later analysis, generation probabilities were computed with a VDJ recombination model fitted to out-of-frame rearrangements, and the resulting probabilities were checked against IGoR. A later analysis scored TCR-TCR, TCR-HLA and TCR-CMV co-occurrence with hypergeometric tests, applying a repertoire-size bias correction to TCR pairs. False discovery rates were estimated in a later analysis by permuting HLA or CMV assignments 20 times. A later analysis grouped co-occurring TCRs with DBSCAN, adding TCRdist sequence similarity when clustering within HLA-allele-positive subsets. Repertoires with fewer than 30,000 or more than 120,000 public chains were left out of co-occurrence clustering, as were about five repertoires with anomalous nucleotide sharing. Sourced from immuneACCESS, this table was stored by TCRdb with only in-frame sequences that have V and J called. A share of the clones is absent; for the studies checked, an unresolved V gene accounts for under half, and the remainder has no known explanation. V and J calls and clone size follow that table, whereas D and trimming were derived from the DNA. This sample lists approximately 150,000 clones; 82% were detected once. About 5.6% of the sample is taken by the ten largest.

The CDR3 has 15 amino acids, counting the end cysteine and phenylalanine. The entry retains the CDR3 DNA only, 45 bases that are in frame from base 1. Deletion took 3 bases off V and 6 bases off J, with a span of 15 bases between the germline ends. From the germline V gene (reference sequence), CDR1 is WNHNN and CDR2 is SYGVQD. This clone was detected once. The specificity of this receptor is unknown. Per-base qualities were not stored, and no clone one base away is much larger. The cohort consisted of 666 healthy bone marrow donors. At the time of sampling, all cohort members were nominally healthy, though unrecorded immune exposures were likely present. The donor tested CMV seropositive, placing the donor among the 250 to 350 seropositive members of the cohort. A peripheral blood sample was provided by each donor, and peripheral blood mononuclear cells were used for TCR beta sequencing. Genomic DNA extraction from the blood cell samples was performed with the Qiagen DNeasy Blood Extraction Kit.

Sequencing was performed on PBMCs. The TCR was taken from a man in his thirties or forties in good health and CMV-seropositive. The V and J segments used are TRBV10-1 and TRBJ2-1, and perhaps TRBD2 as D gene, on 5 matching bases. The base sequence is TGCGCCAGCAGTGAAGAGGGTCGCCCCCTCAATGAGCAGTTCTTC. Its amino acids are CASSEEGRPLNEQFF.